A selection of T cell receptor beta chains follows, all from one sample in a study of shared clonotypes between healthy human individuals. Clones were sequenced by immunoSEQ multiplex PCR, and TCRdb holds only the in-frame ones, with some missing. The data show about 1.5 million clones, with 98% seen just once and around 0.47% held by the top ten. Sample: naive CD4+ T cells sorted from blood. The source of these receptors is a young man in good health. Each CDR3 is given without its conserved first and last residue. Fields, in order: V gene, J gene, D gene, CDR3 protein. D genes are given only for firm matches.

>TRBV19|TRBJ1-1|-
ASSIGASFDTEAF
>TRBV28|TRBJ1-1|-
ASSLLQPYTEAF
>TRBV6-5|TRBJ2-1|-
ASSSQGNEQF
>TRBV19|TRBJ1-1|-
ASSIVPDEPEAF
>TRBV7-9|TRBJ2-3|-
ASSTDGKSTDTQY
>TRBV25-1|TRBJ2-1|-
ASMGTGRARGYEQF
>TRBV5-4|TRBJ2-7|TRBD2
ASSGTSFNEQY
>TRBV5-4|TRBJ1-3|TRBD1
ASSLGDSHSGNTIY
>TRBV5-1|TRBJ1-2|-
ASSPDTYGYT
>TRBV18|TRBJ2-3|TRBD2
ASTGTSGSTDTQY
>TRBV4-3|TRBJ2-3|-
ASSQDINTDTQY
>TRBV4-1|TRBJ1-5|-
ASSQDLVRQPQH
>TRBV7-2|TRBJ2-5|TRBD2
ASSLSGSGETQY
>TRBV28|TRBJ2-2|TRBD2
ASGAGVGTGELF
>TRBV7-8|TRBJ2-5|-
ASSLLPETQY
>TRBV25-1|TRBJ2-3|TRBD2
ASSHGTSALRDTQY
>TRBV5-1|TRBJ2-7|-
ASSLERGYYEQY
>TRBV28|TRBJ2-7|-
ASSLARWGLAYEQY
>TRBV5-4|TRBJ2-1|TRBD2
ASSLVAGGPGEQF
>TRBV5-1|TRBJ2-3|TRBD2
ASSLASSGRVDTQY
>TRBV2|TRBJ2-1|TRBD2
ASSREGGSGRNEQF
>TRBV4-1|TRBJ2-7|TRBD2
ASSQDGRGQY
>TRBV11-3|TRBJ2-2|-
ASSRTGPRELF
>TRBV18|TRBJ1-2|TRBD1
ASSPGQGDYGYT
>TRBV9|TRBJ2-5|TRBD2
ASSSVVGGRGPQY
>TRBV7-9|TRBJ1-1|-
ASSLSAGMNTEAF